A selection of T cell receptor beta chains follows, all from one sample in a study of long-term antiretroviral therapy in people with HIV. Clones were read by immunoSEQ multiplex PCR, and TCRdb kept only the in-frame ones, dropping some. The sample shows about 22,000 clones, more than 75% of them seen only once. Specimen: unsorted PBMCs, collected 1.8 years before starting antiretroviral therapy. These receptors originate from a woman between 25 and 40 years old with HIV. Each CDR3 is given with its conserved first and last residue. D genes are given only for firm matches. Expanded clones are given a class, and other clones once, few, many or no size at all.

clone size	D gene	V gene	J gene	CDR3 protein	CDR3 DNA
-	-	TRBV6-4	TRBJ1-5	CASRRTSNQPQHF	TGTGCCAGCAGGAGGACTAGCAATCAGCCCCAGCATTTT
-	-	TRBV30	TRBJ2-1	CAWTNPTSSNEQFF	TGTGCCTGGACCAACCCTACTAGCTCCAATGAGCAGTTCTTC
-	-	TRBV7-8	TRBJ2-7	CASSLAGGRVEQYF	TGTGCCAGCAGCTTAGCGGGGGGGCGGGTCGAGCAGTACTTC
-	-	TRBV5-1	TRBJ1-1	CASSLVGRGTEAFF	TGCGCCAGCAGCTTGGTGGGAAGGGGGACTGAAGCTTTCTTT
-	-	TRBV27	TRBJ2-3	CASSRQGFGTDTQYF	TGTGCCAGCAGCCGTCAGGGGTTCGGCACAGATACGCAGTATTTT
-	-	TRBV5-8	TRBJ2-3	CASSLSGIYKGPDTQYF	TGTGCCAGCAGCCTTAGCGGTATTTACAAGGGCCCAGATACGCAGTATTTT
-	-	TRBV6-1	TRBJ2-3	CASTQMLGDTQYF	TGTGCCAGCACTCAAATGCTGGGGGATACGCAGTATTTT
once	TRBD1	TRBV29-1	TRBJ2-1	CSVTNRGRRNEQFF	TGCAGCGTCACCAACAGGGGGCGCCGAAATGAGCAGTTCTTC
-	-	TRBV25-1	TRBJ1-1	CASSELRVTEAFF	TGTGCCAGCAGTGAATTGAGGGTTACTGAAGCTTTCTTT
-	-	TRBV11-2	TRBJ2-1	CASSLGYGGYNEQFF	TGTGCCAGCAGCTTAGGGTACGGGGGTTACAATGAGCAGTTCTTC
-	TRBD1	TRBV2	TRBJ1-1	CANRGTGVPTEAFF	TGTGCCAACCGCGGGACAGGGGTACCCACTGAAGCTTTCTTT
-	-	TRBV9	TRBJ2-2	CASSVVPLDAGSPKTGELFF	TGTGCCAGCAGCGTAGTCCCCCTGGACGCGGGGTCACCCAAGACCGGGGAGCTGTTTTTT
once	TRBD2	TRBV6-1	TRBJ2-2	CASWGGLGSTGELFF	TGTGCCAGCTGGGGAGGGCTAGGCAGCACCGGGGAGCTGTTTTTT
-	-	TRBV27	TRBJ1-2	CASRGTASNYGYTF	TGTGCCAGCAGAGGGACCGCATCTAACTATGGCTACACCTTC
-	-	TRBV18	TRBJ1-1	CASSLGTTEAFF	TGTGCCAGCTCCCTAGGTACTACTGAAGCTTTCTTT
-	TRBD1	TRBV5-1	TRBJ1-1	CASSPRDRVTPEAFF	TGCGCCAGCAGCCCACGGGACAGGGTGACCCCTGAAGCTTTCTTT
-	-	TRBV7-8	TRBJ2-1	CASSLGSYNEQFF	TGTGCCAGCAGCTTGGGCTCCTACAATGAGCAGTTCTTC
-	TRBD1	TRBV6-1	TRBJ2-3	CAGQTGEHITDTQYF	TGTGCCGGCCAGACAGGGGAACATATCACAGATACGCAGTATTTT
-	TRBD1	TRBV10-3	TRBJ2-1	CAISGGTGVNEQFF	TGTGCCATCAGTGGAGGGACAGGGGTGAATGAGCAGTTCTTC
-	-	TRBV2	TRBJ2-3	CASSELGTDTQYF	TGTGCCAGCAGTGAATTGGGCACAGATACGCAGTATTTT
-	-	TRBV29-1	TRBJ1-1	CSVDRGGNTEAFF	TGCAGCGTTGATCGGGGGGGGAACACTGAAGCTTTCTTT
-	TRBD2	TRBV27	TRBJ2-2	CASSRLAGEWTGELFF	TGTGCCAGCAGTCGCCTAGCGGGGGAATGGACCGGGGAGCTGTTTTTT
-	-	TRBV7-8	TRBJ1-1	CASSFRPTTVMNTEAFF	TGTGCCAGCAGCTTCCGACCTACGACAGTTATGAACACTGAAGCTTTCTTT
large	-	TRBV4-1	TRBJ2-3	CASSQTSSTDTQYF	TGCGCCAGCAGCCAGACATCAAGCACAGATACGCAGTATTTT
-	-	TRBV29-1	TRBJ2-4	CSVARGDIQYF	TGCAGCGTTGCGCGCGGGGACATTCAGTACTTC
few	-	TRBV5-4	TRBJ1-6	CASRSWDNSPLHF	TGTGCCAGCAGATCATGGGATAATTCACCCCTCCACTTT
-	TRBD2	TRBV5-1	TRBJ2-5	CASSLGTSGQETQYF	TGCGCCAGCAGCTTGGGGACTAGCGGGCAAGAGACCCAGTACTTC